The 30 T cell receptor beta chains in this list originate from one sample, sequenced in a study of beta chain features in type 1 diabetes. The entirety of the isolated RNA underwent reverse transcription, so expressed TCRB transcripts were sequenced. Method: immunoSEQ multiplex PCR; TCRdb's copy keeps in-frame clones and lacks some. Here the sample spans some 900,000 clones, 15% to 20% being singletons. Input material: naive CD4+ T cells from blood. The receptors here all came from a woman under 30 in good health.

The chain combines TRBV5-1 with TRBJ2-6; 8 nucleotides align to TRBD1. The CDR3 is made up of 17 amino acids. Germline-derived CDR1 and CDR2 are SGHRS and YFSETQ. J was trimmed by 1 base and V by 0 bases; bases with no gene match: 3. The CDR3 nucleotides are TGCGCCAGCAGCTTGGCAGGGGGCGGATCTGGGGCCAACGTCCTGACTTTC. Protein product: CASSLAGGGSGANVLTF. The whole variable domain, filled in from reference TRBV5-1 and TRBJ2-6, reads KAGVTQTPRYLIKTRGQQVTLSCSPISGHRSVSWYQQTPGQGLQFLFEYFSETQRNKGNFPGRFSGRQFSNSRSEMNVSTLELGDSALYLCASSLAGGGSGANVLTFGAGSRLTVL.

This clone has more than one count but fewer than ten. The V gene is TRBV4-1, the J gene TRBJ1-2; D ambiguous. The CDR3 totals 15 residues. The germline V gene has CDR1 MGHRA and CDR2 YSYEKL. Deletions cut 4 bases from V and 2 bases from J, with 14 bases between. The CDR3 region has the DNA TGCGCCAGCAGCCTGGAAGAGGGTGGGAACTATGGCTACACCTTC. It is translated as CASSLEEGGNYGYTF.

This clone was seen a handful of times. This chain joins TRBV7-2 and TRBJ2-3; TRBD2 matches 9 bases. The CDR3 contains 16 residues. Trimming took 4 bases from V and 3 from J; bases not matched to a gene: 8. The germline V gene has CDR1 SGHTA and CDR2 FQGNSA. The CDR3 DNA reads TGTGCCAGCAGCTCACAGACTAGCGGCGGGACAGATACGCAGTATTTT. It encodes CASSSQTSGGTDTQYF. Drawing the rest from reference TRBV7-2 and TRBJ2-3, the complete variable domain is GAGVSQSPSNKVTEKGKDVELRCDPISGHTALYWYRQSLGQGLEFLIYFQGNSAPDKSGLPSDRFSAERTGGSVSTLTIQRTQQEDSAVYLCASSSQTSGGTDTQYFGPGTRLTVL.

The chain couples TRBV6-1 to TRBJ2-5, with a weak D call TRBD1 (6 bases). The CDR3 extends over 14 amino acids. The germline V and J ends were trimmed by 4 bases and 4 bases, with 13 bases remaining between them. Per germline, CDR1 MNHNS and CDR2 SASEGT. The CDR3 is CASSVTGTGETQYF. CDR3 coding DNA: TGTGCCAGCAGTGTGACAGGCACTGGAGAGACCCAGTACTTC.

V gene TRBV28 combines with J gene TRBJ2-6; D gene unclear. The CDR3 is 13 residues long. With 4 bases removed from V and 7 bases from J, the gap between germline ends came to 8 bases. Germline lookup yields CDR1 MDHEN and CDR2 SYDVKM. CDR3 region: CASSSAVANVLTF. CDR3 DNA: TGTGCCAGCAGTTCCGCTGTCGCCAACGTCCTGACTTTC.

This clone was recorded a few times. The chain recombines TRBV29-1 with TRBJ2-7; TRBD2 aligns across 12 bases. Per the germline V gene, CDR1 is SQVTM and CDR2 is ANQGSEA. The length of the CDR3 is 14 residues. The V gene end was trimmed by 6 bases and the J gene end by 5 bases; junction bases not matched to a gene: 8. The CDR3 loop reads CSVVSSGREDEQYF. CDR3 nucleotide sequence: TGCAGCGTGGTATCTAGCGGGAGGGAGGACGAGCAGTACTTC.

The chain carries TRBV7-2 and TRBJ2-7, with a tentative D call TRBD2 (6 bases). Trimming took 5 bases from V and 6 from J, leaving 11 bases between them. CDR1 and CDR2 (germline): SGHTA, FQGNSA. The CDR3 has 12 amino acids. CDR3 in amino acids: CASSPTSTEQYF. The CDR3 nucleotides are TGTGCCAGCAGCCCAACTAGCACCGAGCAGTACTTC.

The chain uses TRBV28 and TRBJ1-2; no reliable D call. Germline CDR1 is MDHEN and CDR2 is SYDVKM. V was shortened by 4 bases and J by 8 bases, with 14 bases between the two germline ends. This CDR3 is built from 13 residues. The CDR3 region is CASSSRARGGYTF. The CDR3 coding sequence is TGTGCCAGCAGTTCCCGGGCCCGAGGGGGCTACACCTTC.

This chain links TRBV6-6 with TRBJ1-2; 7 bases are a match to TRBD1. Germline CDR1 reads MNHNY; CDR2 reads SVGAGI (reference sequence). The ends lost 6 bases at V and 6 bases at J; junction bases unmatched: 7. The CDR3 sequence is 13 residues long. Written as DNA, the CDR3 is TGTGCCAGCAGCCACAGGGGAGGGAATGGCTACACCTTC. Protein product: CASSHRGGNGYTF.

This clone was picked up a small number of times. The chain uses TRBV19 and TRBJ1-5, with a possible D match to TRBD1 (5 bases). The germline V and J ends were trimmed by 3 bases and 3 bases, with 9 bases remaining between them. The CDR3 is 14 residues long. The germline V gene has CDR1 LNHDA and CDR2 SQIVND (reference sequence). The CDR3 nucleotides are TGTGCCAGTAGTATGGGACGGGACAATCAGCCCCAGCATTTT. It specifies CASSMGRDNQPQHF.

This clone was seen a few times. The rearrangement joins TRBV15 to TRBJ2-3; D gene unclear. V was shortened by 0 bases and J by 2 bases, with 9 bases between the two germline ends. The CDR3 has 15 amino acids. Germline lookup yields CDR1 LNHNV and CDR2 YYDKDF (reference sequence). The DNA for the CDR3 is TGTGCCACCAGCAGAGAGAACTTATACACAGATACGCAGTATTTT. This translates into CATSRENLYTDTQYF.

The rearrangement joins TRBV19 to TRBJ1-5, with D unclear. The CDR3 totals 13 residues. CDR1 LNHDA and CDR2 SQIVND come from the germline V gene (reference sequence). The V end lost 9 bases, the J end lost 6 bases, and 15 bases lay between the germline ends. CDR3 sequence reads: CASRFGGGQPQHF. CDR3 in DNA: TGTGCCAGCAGGTTTGGTGGCGGTCAGCCCCAGCATTTT.

The chain recombines TRBV10-3 with TRBJ2-7; no clear D gene. Per germline, CDR1 ENHRY and CDR2 SYGVKD. The CDR3 runs 14 residues. V was cut by 5 bases and J by 2 bases, with 13 bases left in between. This CDR3 is CAISPSLVTYEQYF. In nucleotides, the CDR3 is TGTGCCATCAGTCCCTCTCTAGTCACCTACGAGCAGTACTTC.

The genes are TRBV19 and TRBJ1-1; 7 bases are a match to TRBD1. The CDR3 contains 12 residues. Losses at the gene ends were 10 bases for V and 2 bases for J; bases not matched to a gene: 4. The germline V gene encodes CDR1 LNHDA and CDR2 SQIVND (reference sequence). CDR3 in amino acids: CAIRDSNTEAFF. As DNA, the CDR3 is TGTGCCATACGGGACAGCAACACTGAAGCTTTCTTT.

This chain links TRBV7-9 with TRBJ2-1; D tentatively reads TRBD1 or TRBD2 (5 bases each). Germline assignment: CDR1 SEHNR and CDR2 FQNEAQ (reference sequence). This CDR3 contains 13 residues. The germline V and J ends were trimmed by 6 bases and 7 bases, with 13 bases remaining between them. Here the CDR3 reads CASRPGTANEQFF. CDR3 nucleotide sequence: TGTGCCAGCAGGCCCGGGACCGCAAATGAGCAGTTCTTC.

This clone was seen only a few times. The V gene is TRBV15, the J gene TRBJ2-1; 10 bases are a match to TRBD2. This CDR3 comprises 15 residues. Germline CDR1 reads LNHNV; CDR2 reads YYDKDF (reference sequence). Trimming cost V 4 bases and J 4 bases; bases outside gene matches: 4. CDR3 nucleotides: TGTGCCACCAGCAAAGCGGGAGGGGAATACAATGAGCAGTTCTTC. Translating it yields CATSKAGGEYNEQFF.

The rearrangement links TRBV6-5 to TRBJ2-3, with D maybe TRBD1 (5 bases). Trimming took off 0 bases at V and 3 bases at J, with 13 bases between the two ends. Germline V gene sequence: CDR1 MNHEY, CDR2 SVGAGI. The CDR3 runs to 16 residues. CDR3 residues: CASSYSSDSRTDTQYF. The CDR3 region has the DNA TGTGCCAGCAGTTACTCTTCTGACAGTAGGACAGATACGCAGTATTTT.

This clone has more than one count but fewer than ten. The chain combines TRBV6-6 with TRBJ2-3; the match to TRBD2 covers 7 bases. V was pared by 5 bases and J by 0 bases, with 8 bases of the junction left unmatched. This CDR3 spans 16 amino acids. CDR1 and CDR2 (germline): MNHNY, SVGAGI (reference sequence). The CDR3 is CASSPREVASTDTQYF. DNA of the CDR3: TGTGCCAGCAGTCCCCGGGAGGTTGCTAGCACAGATACGCAGTATTTT.

The chain recombines TRBV28 with TRBJ1-2; a weak D match, TRBD1 (6 bases). CDR3 length: 14 amino acids. The V end lost 6 bases, the J end lost 0 bases, and 11 bases lay between the germline ends. CDR1 MDHEN and CDR2 SYDVKM come from the germline V gene. For the CDR3, the DNA is TGTGCCAGCAGGGCGACAGGAACTAACTATGGCTACACCTTC. Translation gives CASRATGTNYGYTF.

The table lists this clone with a few counts. The chain uses TRBV9 and TRBJ2-3, with D maybe TRBD2 (5 bases). The CDR3 is made up of 17 amino acids. Germline CDR1 reads SGDLS; CDR2 reads YYNGEE. Trimming shortened V by 3 bases and J by 0 bases, and 17 bases separated the two germline ends. CDR3 amino acids: CASSEHPSSLSTDTQYF. CDR3 coding DNA: TGTGCCAGCAGCGAGCACCCATCTAGCTTGAGCACAGATACGCAGTATTTT. The entire variable domain, with the rest obtained from reference TRBV9 and TRBJ2-3, is as follows: DSGVTQTPKHLITATGQRVTLRCSPRSGDLSVYWYQQSLDQGLQFLIQYYNGEERAKGNILERFSAQQFPDLHSELNLSSLELGDSALYFCASSEHPSSLSTDTQYFGPGTRLTVL.

This chain links TRBV18 with TRBJ2-1, with D perhaps matching TRBD1 or TRBD2 (5 bases each). The CDR3 has 15 residues. V lost 5 bases, J lost 0 bases, and 11 bases lay in between. Germline V gives CDR1 KGHSH, CDR2 LQKENI. DNA of the CDR3: TGTGCCAGCTCATGGGACCAGAGCTCCTACAATGAGCAGTTCTTC. It codes for CASSWDQSSYNEQFF.

For this clone: Other DNA sequences in the sample encode the same CDR3. The chain joins TRBV5-4 to TRBJ2-1; D gene uncertain. The CDR3 consists of 15 residues. V gave up 0 bases and J gave up 0 bases, with 7 bases separating them. Germline V lookup: CDR1 SGHNT, CDR2 YYREEE (reference sequence). The CDR3 DNA follows: TGTGCCAGCAGCTTGGTGGGCAGCTCCTACAATGAGCAGTTCTTC. This gives the protein CASSLVGSSYNEQFF.

The J gene is TRBJ2-3, the V gene TRBV6-1; a weak D match, TRBD2 (7 bases). This CDR3 spans 14 amino acids. Per germline, CDR1 MNHNS and CDR2 SASEGT. Trimming cost V 6 bases and J 8 bases, with 18 bases left between them. The DNA of the CDR3 is TGTGCCAGCAGGAGGGGGAGGGCCTCTGGTACGCAGTATTTT. Residues: CASRRGRASGTQYF.

A few counts support this clone. The chain links TRBV7-2 to TRBJ2-1, with D possibly matching TRBD2 (6 bases). Germline V gene lookup returns CDR1 SGHTA and CDR2 FQGNSA. Trimming left V 4 bases short and J 10 bases short, with 11 bases between. The CDR3 spans 12 residues. CDR3 amino acids: CASSSTRLEQFF. The CDR3 bases are TGTGCCAGCAGCTCGACTAGACTCGAGCAGTTCTTC.

This clone was counted a few times. The V gene is TRBV5-1, the J gene TRBJ2-1, with D perhaps assigned TRBD1 or TRBD2 (5 bases each). CDR3 size: 14 residues. Deletions cut 4 bases from V and 7 bases from J, with 15 bases between. CDR1 and CDR2 (germline): SGHRS, YFSETQ. CDR3 residues: CASSLPGTTNEQFF. The DNA for the CDR3 is TGCGCCAGCAGCCTACCCGGGACCACGAATGAGCAGTTCTTC.

The chain employs TRBV6-6 and TRBJ1-2; D gene unclear. Germline lookup yields CDR1 MNHNY and CDR2 SVGAGI (reference sequence). The CDR3 is 13 amino acids. The germline V and J ends were trimmed by 7 bases and 3 bases, with 12 bases remaining between them. CDR3 nucleotides: TGTGCCAGCACGGGGTATCATGACTATGGCTACACCTTC. It is translated as CASTGYHDYGYTF.

The sample holds a few counts of this clone. This sequence joins TRBV10-3 and TRBJ2-3; 7 positions agree with TRBD2. Trimming at V came to 4 bases and at J to 4 bases, leaving 8 bases not matched to a gene. Germline V gene lookup returns CDR1 ENHRY and CDR2 SYGVKD. The CDR3 length is 15 residues. The CDR3 nucleotides read TGTGCCATCAGTGGGTCAGCGGGGAGGGCAGATACGCAGTATTTT. Protein: CAISGSAGRADTQYF.

This clone was picked up a small number of times. The J gene is TRBJ1-1, the V gene TRBV4-2; the D gene is possibly TRBD1 (6 bases). V gave up 2 bases and J gave up 2 bases, with 12 bases separating them. The germline CDR1 and CDR2 sequences are LGHNA and YNFKEQ. The CDR3 totals 15 residues. CDR3 region: CASSQIIGTNTEAFF. The DNA for the CDR3 is TGTGCCAGCAGCCAAATTATAGGGACAAACACTGAAGCTTTCTTT.

The V gene is TRBV2, the J gene TRBJ1-4, with D unresolved. The CDR3 totals 15 residues. Germline CDR1 reads SNHLY; CDR2 reads FYNNEI. Trimming removed 0 bases at V and 5 bases at J, with 10 bases between. CDR3 protein: CASSEALGRNEKLFF. The DNA for the CDR3 is TGTGCCAGCAGTGAAGCGCTGGGCAGGAATGAAAAACTGTTTTTT.

CDR3 nucleotide sequence: TGTGCCACTACTCCGGGGGGCTCCGGGACAGGGGCCGACGAGCAGTACTTC. Translating it yields CATTPGGSGTGADEQYF. V gene TRBV10-3 combines with J gene TRBJ2-5; 10 positions agree with TRBD1. The J call may be incorrect, as the DNA end agrees better with TRBJ2-7. The CDR3 is 17 residues long. Germline V lookup: CDR1 ENHRY, CDR2 SYGVKD.